This TCR beta chain was obtained from a study of beta chain features in type 1 diabetes. Study overall: Regarding age, gender and cell yields, patients proved similar to healthy donors.

The isolated RNA, all of it, was reverse transcribed, so expressed TCRB transcripts were what got sequenced. TCRdb's table, derived via immunoSEQ multiplex PCR, lists solely in-frame clones and lacks some. The sample includes roughly 180,000 clones, 6% to 9% of them seen just once. V was pared by 4 bases and J by 5 bases, with 13 bases between. Germline V gives CDR1 SGHRS, CDR2 YFSETQ. This CDR3 comprises 14 residues. About this clone: Its antigen is undetermined.

Whole-study findings and limits: Shorter TCRB CDR3s, moderately but significantly so, were found in Type 1 diabetes patients in all four CD4+ subsets. The study found fewer insertions and more deletions at VDJ junctions in type 1 diabetes patients.

The sample was central memory CD4+ T cells from blood. This chain uses TRBV5-1 with TRBJ2-1; D gene unclear. This clonotype originated in a man aged 18 to 29 with type 1 diabetes. The CDR3 loop is CASSPTPHNNEQFF. The CDR3 coding sequence is TGCGCCAGCAGCCCCACCCCACACAACAATGAGCAGTTCTTC.